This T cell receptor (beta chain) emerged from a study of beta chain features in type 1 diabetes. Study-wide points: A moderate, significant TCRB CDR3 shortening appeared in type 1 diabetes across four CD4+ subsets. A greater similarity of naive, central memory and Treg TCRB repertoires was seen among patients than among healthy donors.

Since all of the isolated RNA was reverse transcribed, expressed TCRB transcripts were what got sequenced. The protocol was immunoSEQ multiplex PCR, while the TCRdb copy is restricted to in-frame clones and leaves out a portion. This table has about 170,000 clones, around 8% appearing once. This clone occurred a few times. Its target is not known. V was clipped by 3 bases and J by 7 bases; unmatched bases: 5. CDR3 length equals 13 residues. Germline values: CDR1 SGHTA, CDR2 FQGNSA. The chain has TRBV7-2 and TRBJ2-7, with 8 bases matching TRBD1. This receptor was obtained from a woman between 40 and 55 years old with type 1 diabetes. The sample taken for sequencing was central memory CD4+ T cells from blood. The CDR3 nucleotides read TGTGCCAGCAGCTTCGACAGGGGTCAAGAGCAGTACTTC. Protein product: CASSFDRGQEQYF. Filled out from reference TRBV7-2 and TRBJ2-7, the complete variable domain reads GAGVSQSPSNKVTEKGKDVELRCDPISGHTALYWYRQSLGQGLEFLIYFQGNSAPDKSGLPSDRFSAERTGGSVSTLTIQRTQQEDSAVYLCASSFDRGQEQYFGPGTRLTVT.